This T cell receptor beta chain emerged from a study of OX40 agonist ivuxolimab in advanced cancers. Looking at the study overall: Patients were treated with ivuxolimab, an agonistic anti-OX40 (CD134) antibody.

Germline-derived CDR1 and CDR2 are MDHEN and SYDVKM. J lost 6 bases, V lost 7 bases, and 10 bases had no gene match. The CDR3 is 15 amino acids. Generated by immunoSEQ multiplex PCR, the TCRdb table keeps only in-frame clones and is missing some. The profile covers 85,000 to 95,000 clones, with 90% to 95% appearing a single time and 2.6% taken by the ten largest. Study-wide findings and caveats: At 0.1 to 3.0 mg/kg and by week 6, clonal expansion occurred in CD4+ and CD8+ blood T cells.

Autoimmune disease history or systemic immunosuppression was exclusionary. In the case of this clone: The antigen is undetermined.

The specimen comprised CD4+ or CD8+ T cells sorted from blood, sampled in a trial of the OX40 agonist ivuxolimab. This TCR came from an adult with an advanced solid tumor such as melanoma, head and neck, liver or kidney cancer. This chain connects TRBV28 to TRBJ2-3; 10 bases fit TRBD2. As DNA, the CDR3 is TGTGCCAGCACCCCCCCAGAAGCGGGAGGGGATACGCAGTATTTT. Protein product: CASTPPEAGGDTQYF.